Presented here are 9 T cell receptor beta chains from one specimen sequenced in a study of cytomegalovirus exposure and HLA in healthy donors. The PCR ran on 60 Vbeta and 13 Jbeta primers. The protocol was immunoSEQ multiplex PCR, while the TCRdb copy is restricted to in-frame clones and leaves out a portion. This sample has about 150,000 clones, with 82% found just once. Input material: PBMCs. These receptor sequences come from a male donor in good health and CMV-seronegative.

This rearrangement joins TRBV5-4 to TRBJ2-5; possible D gene TRBD1, 5 bases. V lost 4 bases to trimming and J lost 3 bases, with 16 bases between them. Germline V gene sequence: CDR1 SGHNT, CDR2 YYREEE (reference sequence). The CDR3 has 15 amino acids. CDR3 amino acids: CASSRPGFVKETQYF. Written as DNA, the CDR3 is TGTGCCAGCAGCCGACCAGGGTTTGTCAAAGAGACCCAGTACTTC.

This rearrangement joins TRBV4-1 to TRBJ1-1; 10 bases match TRBD1. V gave up 0 bases and J gave up 5 bases; unmatched junction bases: 3. The germline CDR1 and CDR2 sequences are MGHRA and YSYEKL. The CDR3 is 15 amino acids. CDR3 in amino acids: CASSQETGGWTEAFF. The CDR3 DNA reads as TGCGCCAGCAGCCAAGAGACAGGGGGCTGGACTGAAGCTTTCTTT.

V gene TRBV28 combines with J gene TRBJ2-2; possible D gene TRBD2, 5 bases. The V and J ends lost 3 bases and 3 bases respectively, with 14 bases between them. CDR1 is MDHEN and CDR2 is SYDVKM in the germline V gene. The CDR3 totals 16 residues. For the CDR3, the DNA is TGTGCCAGCAGTTTTGGGAGCGCGGGCTACACCGGGGAGCTGTTTTTT. The encoded protein is CASSFGSAGYTGELFF.

This chain connects TRBV2 to TRBJ2-5; 8 bases align to TRBD2. Germline V CDR1 and CDR2: SNHLY, FYNNEI. The V and J ends lost 7 bases and 1 base, in that order; junction bases with no gene match: 5. The CDR3 loop spans 14 amino acids. The CDR3 sequence: CASNLLAVQETQYF. DNA of the CDR3: TGTGCCAGCAACTTACTAGCGGTCCAAGAGACCCAGTACTTC.

The chain employs TRBV19 and TRBJ2-7; the match to TRBD1 covers 11 bases. V dropped 5 bases and J dropped 7; count of bases not matched to a gene: 10. There are 15 residues in the CDR3. Germline lookup yields CDR1 LNHDA and CDR2 SQIVND (reference sequence). CDR3 nucleotide sequence: TGTGCCAGTAGTCCCGGACAGGGGGCTAGGTGGGAGCAGTACTTC. This encodes CASSPGQGARWEQYF.

The chain carries TRBV6-5 and TRBJ2-7; 9 positions match TRBD1. From germline, CDR1 is MNHEY and CDR2 SVGAGI. The V gene end was trimmed by 5 bases and the J gene end by 7 bases; junction bases not matched to a gene: 9. This CDR3 has 14 amino acids. The CDR3 nucleotides read TGTGCCAGCAGTCACACAGGGACAGGGAAGGAGCAGTACTTC. Translation gives CASSHTGTGKEQYF.

For the CDR3, the DNA is TGTGCCGCGTACCGAAGCGGGAGGGTCAATGAGCAGTTCTTC. It is translated as CAAYRSGRVNEQFF. V gene TRBV6-5 combines with J gene TRBJ2-1; TRBD2 matches 10 bases. Germline loops: CDR1 MNHEY, CDR2 SVGAGI. CDR3 size: 14 residues. V was pared by 11 bases and J by 6 bases, with 10 bases of the junction left unmatched.

The chain joins TRBV19 to TRBJ1-1; 10 positions match TRBD1. V gave up 5 bases and J gave up 2 bases; unmatched junction bases: 8. This CDR3 comprises 16 residues. CDR1 is LNHDA and CDR2 is SQIVND in the germline V gene (reference sequence). The CDR3 DNA sequence: TGTGCCAGTAGTCGACAGGGGGCCCTCTACAACACTGAAGCTTTCTTT. Translation: CASSRQGALYNTEAFF.

This sequence joins TRBV5-4 and TRBJ2-1; TRBD2 matches at 12 bases. The J segment lost 4 bases and the V segment lost 5 bases, leaving 7 bases of the junction unmatched. CDR1 SGHNT and CDR2 YYREEE come from the germline V gene (reference sequence). The CDR3 has 16 amino acids. CDR3 amino acids: CASSRRTSGIYNEQFF. Written as DNA, the CDR3 is TGTGCCAGCAGTCGAAGGACTAGCGGGATTTACAATGAGCAGTTCTTC.